This T cell receptor beta chain was recovered during a study of T cell changes during pregnancy in multiple sclerosis. Method: immunoSEQ multiplex PCR; TCRdb's copy keeps in-frame clones and lacks some. This sample has some 70,000 clones, with approximately 92% found just once. The V gene lost 0 bases and the J gene lost 2 bases, with 9 bases spanning the gap. This CDR3 contains 14 residues. Germline-derived CDR1 and CDR2 are SGDLS and YYNGEE. V is TRBV9 and J is TRBJ2-7; unclear D gene. This sequence originates from a female donor in good health, enrolled as a control in a pregnancy study. The sequencing used CD8+ T cells from peripheral blood mononuclear cells, collected in the third trimester of pregnancy. The CDR3 DNA reads as TGTGCCAGCAGCGTAGCAAGTCAGACCTACGAGCAGTACTTC. Translated: CASSVASQTYEQYF.